Below, 10 T cell receptor beta chains from the same sample are listed, as sequenced in a study of identifying expanded T cells in peripheral blood. Assay: immunoSEQ multiplex PCR; the TCRdb copy retains only in-frame clones and omits some. This sample yields under 100,000 clones, of which about 88% are seen a single time; approximately 4.5% belongs to the top ten. Sequenced material: blood. Receptors originate from a person aged 18-70 years in good health.

There are a few counts of this clone. The chain carries TRBV7-8 and TRBJ2-1, with D possibly being TRBD1 (6 bases). Germline CDR1 SGHVS, CDR2 FQNEAQ. The CDR3 consists of 13 residues. With 4 bases removed from V and 10 bases from J, the gap between germline ends came to 14 bases. DNA for the CDR3: TGTGCCAGCAGCTCACAGGGACAAAGCGAGCAGTTCTTC. Amino acid sequence: CASSSQGQSEQFF.

Turning to this clone: The sample holds other DNA sequences that translate to the same CDR3. The V and J genes are TRBV10-3 and TRBJ1-4; D remains unclear. The CDR3 extends over 15 amino acids. Deletions cut 0 bases from V and 5 bases from J, with 10 bases between. Germline CDR1 and CDR2: ENHRY and SYGVKD. The CDR3 reads CAISESRRVNEKLFF. The CDR3 bases are TGTGCCATCAGTGAGTCAAGAAGGGTCAATGAAAAACTGTTTTTT.

The J gene is TRBJ1-2, the V gene TRBV6-4; D remains ambiguous. Per the germline V gene, CDR1 is MRHNA and CDR2 is SNTAGT. V lost 4 bases to trimming and J lost 0 bases, with 12 bases between them. The CDR3 length is 15 residues. The CDR3 DNA sequence: TGTGCCAGCAGTGGCCCAAGTACGACTAACTATGGCTACACCTTC. Its protein product is CASSGPSTTNYGYTF.

J is TRBJ1-2 and V is TRBV6-6, with unresolved D. This CDR3 has 13 residues. V gave up 5 bases and J gave up 5 bases, with 12 bases separating them. From germline, CDR1 is MNHNY and CDR2 SVGAGI (reference sequence). CDR3 nucleotides: TGTGCCAGCAGTACCCCTTTCGGGTATGGCTACACCTTC. This sequence encodes CASSTPFGYGYTF.

The genes are TRBV27 and TRBJ2-7; possibly TRBD1 for D (5 bases). The CDR3 length is 12 residues. Germline values: CDR1 MNHEY, CDR2 SMNVEV (reference sequence). Trimming removed 5 bases from V and 6 bases from J, with 11 bases in between. The CDR3: CASSTSRAEQYF. CDR3 DNA sequence: TGTGCCAGCAGTACTTCCAGGGCCGAGCAGTACTTC.

The chain joins TRBV4-3 to TRBJ1-5; D perhaps matches TRBD1 (5 bases). Trimming took 0 bases from V and 4 from J, leaving 7 bases between them. The CDR3 totals 14 residues. Germline CDR1 and CDR2: LGHNA and YSLEER. This CDR3 is CASSQDSGNQPQHF. The CDR3 nucleotides are TGCGCCAGCAGCCAAGATTCAGGGAATCAGCCCCAGCATTTT.

This chain links TRBV10-3 with TRBJ2-1, with 10 bases matching TRBD2. The CDR3 contains 16 residues. V lost 3 bases and J lost 9; bases outside the gene matches: 11. Per germline, CDR1 ENHRY and CDR2 SYGVKD. The DNA for the CDR3 is TGTGCCATCAGTGATCAACTTAGCGGGGGGTTCGGTGAGCAGTTCTTC. Protein: CAISDQLSGGFGEQFF.

This sequence joins TRBV7-8 and TRBJ1-1; D is undetermined. The germline CDR1 and CDR2 sequences are SGHVS and FQNEAQ. Trimming shortened V by 5 bases and J by 0 bases, and 13 bases separated the two germline ends. The CDR3 loop spans 15 amino acids. The CDR3 DNA sequence: TGTGCCAGCAGCCCCTCCCGGAGTATGAACACTGAAGCTTTCTTT. It specifies CASSPSRSMNTEAFF. Looking up the rest from reference TRBV7-8 and TRBJ1-1 gives the full variable domain: GAGVSQSPRYKVAKRGQDVALRCDPISGHVSLFWYQQALGQGPEFLTYFQNEAQLDKSGLPSDRFFAERPEGSVSTLKIQRTQQEDSAVYLCASSPSRSMNTEAFFGQGTRLTVV.

This sequence joins TRBV5-1 and TRBJ2-7, with D hard to call. The CDR3 runs 13 residues. V was pared by 2 bases and J by 6 bases, with 12 bases between. CDR1 and CDR2 (germline): SGHRS, YFSETQ. Here the CDR3 DNA reads TGCGCCAGCAGCTTACCAGGCGTCGGCGAGCAGTACTTC. It is translated as CASSLPGVGEQYF.

The genes are TRBV5-1 and TRBJ1-6; 7 bases line up with TRBD1. The CDR3 loop spans 16 amino acids. The germline V gene has CDR1 SGHRS and CDR2 YFSETQ. V dropped 4 bases and J dropped 9; count of bases not matched to a gene: 13. CDR3 sequence: CASSLGSGTVGSPLHF. The CDR3 DNA follows: TGCGCCAGCAGCCTTGGTTCCGGGACAGTCGGTTCACCCCTCCACTTT.